This T cell receptor (beta chain) was captured in a study of cytotoxic CD8 clonotypes in ibrutinib-treated CLL. Study overall: Complete response was seen in 2 patients and partial in 24; roughly 12 progressed and roughly 15 stayed remitted after a median roughly six years.

Regarding this clone: The antigen is undetermined.

Study-level results: Baseline levels of clonality went above those of age-matched healthy donors and moved with circulating CD8+ T-cell counts.

The planned depth of sequencing spanned 1 in 200,000 to 1 in 1 million T cells. Assay used: immunoSEQ multiplex PCR; TCRdb lists only in-frame clones, some missing. The sample lists nearly 300,000 clones, approximately 76% seen once, with 5.6% in the top ten. Per the germline V gene, CDR1 is ENHRY and CDR2 is SYGVKD. V lost 6 bases, J lost 2 bases, and 7 bases stayed unmatched. The CDR3 is 15 amino acids. V usage is TRBV10-3 and J usage is TRBJ2-7; 10 bases are a match to TRBD1. The input for sequencing was PBMCs, taken at disease progression, from a patient treated with ibrutinib. The sequence was collected from a human donor with chronic lymphocytic leukemia. The CDR3 is CAIRDLGQGTYEQYF. The CDR3 nucleotides are TGTGCCATCAGAGATCTGGGACAGGGGACCTACGAGCAGTACTTC.